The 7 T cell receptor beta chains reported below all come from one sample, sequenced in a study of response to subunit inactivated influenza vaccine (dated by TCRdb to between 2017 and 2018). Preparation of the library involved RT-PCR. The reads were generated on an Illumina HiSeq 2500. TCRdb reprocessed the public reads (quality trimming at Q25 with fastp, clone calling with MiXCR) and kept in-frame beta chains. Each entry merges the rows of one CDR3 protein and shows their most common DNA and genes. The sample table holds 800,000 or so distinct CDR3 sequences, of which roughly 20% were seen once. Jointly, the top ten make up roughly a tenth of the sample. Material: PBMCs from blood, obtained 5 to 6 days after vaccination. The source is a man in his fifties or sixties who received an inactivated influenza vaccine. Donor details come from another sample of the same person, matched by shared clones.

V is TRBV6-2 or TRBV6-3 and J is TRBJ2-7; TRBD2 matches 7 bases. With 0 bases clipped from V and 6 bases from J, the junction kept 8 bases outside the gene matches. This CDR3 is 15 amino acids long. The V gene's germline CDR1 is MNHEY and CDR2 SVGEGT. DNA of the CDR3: TGTGCCAGCAGTTACTCGGCTAGCGGTGGTTTCGAGCAGTACTTC. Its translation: CASSYSASGGFEQYF.

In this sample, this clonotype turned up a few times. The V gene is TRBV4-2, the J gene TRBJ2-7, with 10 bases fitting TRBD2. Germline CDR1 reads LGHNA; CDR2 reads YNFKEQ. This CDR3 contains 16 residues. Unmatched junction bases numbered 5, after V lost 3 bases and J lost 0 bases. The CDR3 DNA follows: TGTGCCAGCAGCCACTTAGCGGGGGGCAGCTCCTACGAGCAGTACTTC. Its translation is CASSHLAGGSSYEQYF.

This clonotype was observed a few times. The CDR3 bases are TGCGCCAGCAGCACCCATTTGGGGGGACTCCGAGGGGAGACCCAGTACTTC. It translates to CASSTHLGGLRGETQYF. The V and J genes are TRBV5-1 and TRBJ2-5; D might be TRBD2 (6 bases). The CDR3 has 17 residues. The V and J ends lost 4 bases and 5 bases respectively, with 24 bases between them. Germline V gene sequence: CDR1 SGHRS, CDR2 YFSETQ.

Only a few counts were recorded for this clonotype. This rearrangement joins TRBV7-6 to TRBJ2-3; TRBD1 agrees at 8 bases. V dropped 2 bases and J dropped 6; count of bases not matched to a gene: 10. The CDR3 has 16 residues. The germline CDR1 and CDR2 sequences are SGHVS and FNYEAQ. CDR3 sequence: CASSLSDRDGEDTQYF. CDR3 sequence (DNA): TGTGCCAGCAGCTTATCGGACAGGGATGGTGAGGATACGCAGTATTTT.

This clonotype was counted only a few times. The CDR3 nucleotides are TGTGCCAGCAGCCCGCAGGGACAGCTTAGCAATCAGCCCCAGCATTTT. It encodes CASSPQGQLSNQPQHF. This chain links TRBV7-8 with TRBJ1-5; the match to TRBD1 covers 7 bases. The V gene end was trimmed by 5 bases and the J gene end by 0 bases; junction bases not matched to a gene: 7. The CDR3 covers 16 residues. Germline loops: CDR1 SGHVS, CDR2 FQNEAQ.

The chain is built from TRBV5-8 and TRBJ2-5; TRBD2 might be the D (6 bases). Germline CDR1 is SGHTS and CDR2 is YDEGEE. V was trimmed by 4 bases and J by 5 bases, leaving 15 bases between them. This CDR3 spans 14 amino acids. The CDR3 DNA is TGTGCCAGCAGCCCTCGGACTAAGGGGGAGACCCAGTACTTC. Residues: CASSPRTKGETQYF. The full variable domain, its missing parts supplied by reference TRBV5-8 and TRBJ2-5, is EAGVTQSPTHLIKTRGQQATLRCSPISGHTSVYWYQQALGLGLQFLLWYDEGEERNRGNFPPRFSGRQFPNYSSELNVNALELEDSALYLCASSPRTKGETQYFGPGTRLLVL.

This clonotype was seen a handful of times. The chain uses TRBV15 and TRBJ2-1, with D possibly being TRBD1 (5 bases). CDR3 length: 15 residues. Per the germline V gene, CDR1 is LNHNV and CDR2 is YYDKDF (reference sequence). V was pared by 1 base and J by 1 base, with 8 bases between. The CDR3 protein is CATSRGRDSYNEQFF. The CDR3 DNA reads TGTGCCACCAGCAGAGGCAGGGATTCCTACAATGAGCAGTTCTTC.